The source of this T cell receptor (beta chain) is a study of sequential checkpoint blockade in melanoma (dated by TCRdb to about 2019). With respect to the entire study: In a 1:1 randomization, patients received either first-line nivolumab then ipilimumab (arm A) or ipilimumab then nivolumab (arm B). Maintenance nivolumab came after both trial sequences.

The meaning of the sample's treatment or condition label: randomized to nivolumab then ipilimumab (arm A) or the reverse (arm B). No trial patient had received prior DNA-damaging chemotherapy. A FACS Aria II flow cytometer was used to sort live CD3+CD8+ cells that were negative for CD19 and CD56 from thawed PBMCs. The samples were obtained from melanoma patients enrolled in CheckMate 064, an open-label, randomized phase II trial testing sequential checkpoint blockade. Peripheral blood mononuclear cells were obtained through leukapheresis, purified using Ficoll-Paque, and frozen in human serum containing approximately 11% DMSO. Immediately after sorting, the purity of the sorted blood CD3+CD8+ cells was confirmed to be >95%, and DNA was then extracted. TCRbeta CDR3 regions were immunosequenced from genomic DNA with the immunoSEQ Assay. Prior to high-throughput sequencing, genomic DNA was amplified by bias-controlled multiplex PCR. In the original analysis: To quantify the absolute abundance of each unique TCRbeta CDR3 region, the sequences were collapsed and filtered. Clonality, defined as 1 minus Pielou's evenness, was calculated using only productive rearrangements. Clones with significantly greater frequencies in on-treatment versus baseline samples were identified using a previously published method. TCRdb re-hosts the immuneACCESS table, in-frame sequences only. Its copies lack some clones; in the studies checked, an unresolved V gene accounts for under half of them, and the cause for the rest is not known. D and trimming come from the DNA, and the V and J calls and clone size come from that table. The sample data list around 13,000 clones, and about three quarters of these were observed just once. About 57% of the sample is in the top ten clones.

On this clone: Its antigen is currently not known. No much larger clonotype is one base removed from it; base qualities were not supplied.

Clipping removes 1 base from V and 2 bases from J, with 4 as the unmatched junction base count. As encoded in the germline V gene (reference sequence), CDR1 is LNHNV while CDR2 is YYDKDF. The CDR3 has 15 amino acids, counting the end cysteine and phenylalanine. The DNA shown is the 45-base CDR3, in frame from base 1. The full study reports these points: The response-prediction model combining TCR metrics and mutation burden needs validation in larger, independent patient cohorts.

The clonotype comes from a human donor with melanoma. The rearrangement combines TRBV15 with TRBJ1-2, and TRBD1 aligns with 7 junction nucleotides. The sample consisted of CD8+ T cells sorted from blood (inferred from file names), taken from a patient given nivolumab and ipilimumab in sequence. The nucleotide sequence is TGTGCCACCAGCAGAGCAAGGGGGCAAAACTATGGCTACACCTTC. Translation gives CATSRARGQNYGYTF.